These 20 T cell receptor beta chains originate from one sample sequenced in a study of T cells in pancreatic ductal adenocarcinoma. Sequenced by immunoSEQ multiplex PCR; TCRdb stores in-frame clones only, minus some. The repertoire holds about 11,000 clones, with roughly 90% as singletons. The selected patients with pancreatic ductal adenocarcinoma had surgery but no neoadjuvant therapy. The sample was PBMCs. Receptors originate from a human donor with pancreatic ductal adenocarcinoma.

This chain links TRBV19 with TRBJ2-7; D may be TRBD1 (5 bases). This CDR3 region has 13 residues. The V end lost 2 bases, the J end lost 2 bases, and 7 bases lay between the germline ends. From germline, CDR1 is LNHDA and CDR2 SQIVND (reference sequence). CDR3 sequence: CASSISRAYEQYF. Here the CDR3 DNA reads TGTGCCAGTAGTATAAGCAGGGCCTACGAGCAGTACTTC.

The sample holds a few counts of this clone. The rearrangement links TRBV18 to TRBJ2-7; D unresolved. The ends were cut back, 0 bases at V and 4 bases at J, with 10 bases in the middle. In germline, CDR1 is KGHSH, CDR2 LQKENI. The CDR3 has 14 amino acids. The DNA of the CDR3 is TGTGCCAGCTCACCACCGGCAGATAGGTACGAGCAGTACTTC. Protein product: CASSPPADRYEQYF.

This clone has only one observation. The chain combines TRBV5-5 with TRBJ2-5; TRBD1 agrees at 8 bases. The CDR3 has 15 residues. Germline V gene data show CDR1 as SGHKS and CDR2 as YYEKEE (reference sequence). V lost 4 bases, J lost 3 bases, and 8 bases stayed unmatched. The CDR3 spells CASSPGTGGEETQYF. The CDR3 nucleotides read TGTGCCAGCAGCCCCGGGACAGGCGGAGAAGAGACCCAGTACTTC.

DNA of the CDR3: TGTGCCACCAGCAGAGATCTCAGTTTCAATGAGCAGTTCTTC. It encodes CATSRDLSFNEQFF. V and J are TRBV15 and TRBJ2-1, with D uncertain. CDR1 is LNHNV, CDR2 YYDKDF, per germline (reference sequence). V was shortened by 0 bases and J by 6 bases, with 9 bases between the two germline ends. CDR3 length: 14 amino acids.

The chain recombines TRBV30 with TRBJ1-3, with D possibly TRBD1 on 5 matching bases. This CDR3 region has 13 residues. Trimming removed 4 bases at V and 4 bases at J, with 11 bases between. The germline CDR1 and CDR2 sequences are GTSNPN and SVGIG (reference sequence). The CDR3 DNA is TGTGCCTGGACCGGGGGGATAGGAAACACCATATATTTT. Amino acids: CAWTGGIGNTIYF.

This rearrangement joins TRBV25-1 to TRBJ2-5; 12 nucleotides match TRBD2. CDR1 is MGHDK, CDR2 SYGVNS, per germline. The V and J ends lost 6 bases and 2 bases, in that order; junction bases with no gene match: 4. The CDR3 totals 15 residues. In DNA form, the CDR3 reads TGTGCCAGCAGACTAGCGGGGGGACCTCAAGAGACCCAGTACTTC. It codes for CASRLAGGPQETQYF.

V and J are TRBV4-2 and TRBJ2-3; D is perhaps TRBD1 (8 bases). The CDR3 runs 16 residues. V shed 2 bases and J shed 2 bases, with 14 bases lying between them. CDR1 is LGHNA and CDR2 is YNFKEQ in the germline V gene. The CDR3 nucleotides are TGTGCCAGCAGCCAACTACAGGGGGGGGACACAGATACGCAGTATTTT. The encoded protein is CASSQLQGGDTDTQYF.

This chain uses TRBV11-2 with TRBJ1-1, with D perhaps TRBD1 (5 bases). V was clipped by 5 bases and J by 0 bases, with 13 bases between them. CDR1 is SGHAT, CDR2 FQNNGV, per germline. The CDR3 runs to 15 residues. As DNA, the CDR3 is TGTGCCAGCAGCCCGAGGGGAACGGTGAACACTGAAGCTTTCTTT. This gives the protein CASSPRGTVNTEAFF.

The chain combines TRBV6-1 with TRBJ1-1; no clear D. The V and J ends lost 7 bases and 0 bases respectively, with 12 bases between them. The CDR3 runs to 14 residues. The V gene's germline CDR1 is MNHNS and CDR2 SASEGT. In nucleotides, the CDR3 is TGTGCCAGCAATACCCAGGTCATGAACACTGAAGCTTTCTTT. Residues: CASNTQVMNTEAFF.

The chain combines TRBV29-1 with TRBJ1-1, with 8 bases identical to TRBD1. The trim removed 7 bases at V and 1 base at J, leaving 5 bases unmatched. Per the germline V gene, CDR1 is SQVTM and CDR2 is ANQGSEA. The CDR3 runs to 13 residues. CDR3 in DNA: TGCAGCGCTCTGGGGACAGGGAACACTGAAGCTTTCTTT. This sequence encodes CSALGTGNTEAFF.

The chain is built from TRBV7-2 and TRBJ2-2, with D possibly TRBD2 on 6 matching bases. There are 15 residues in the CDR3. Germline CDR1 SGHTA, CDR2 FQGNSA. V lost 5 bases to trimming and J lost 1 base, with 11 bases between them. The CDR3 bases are TGTGCCAGCAGCCTCGACGGGGGGAACACCGGGGAGCTGTTTTTT. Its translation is CASSLDGGNTGELFF. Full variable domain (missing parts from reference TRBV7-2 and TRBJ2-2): GAGVSQSPSNKVTEKGKDVELRCDPISGHTALYWYRQSLGQGLEFLIYFQGNSAPDKSGLPSDRFSAERTGGSVSTLTIQRTQQEDSAVYLCASSLDGGNTGELFFGEGSRLTVL.

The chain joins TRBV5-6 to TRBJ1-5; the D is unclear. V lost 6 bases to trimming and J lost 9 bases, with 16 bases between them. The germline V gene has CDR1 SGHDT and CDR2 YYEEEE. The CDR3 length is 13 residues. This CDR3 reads CASNLTTEAPQHF. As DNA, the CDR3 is TGTGCCAGCAACCTGACTACGGAAGCGCCCCAGCATTTT.

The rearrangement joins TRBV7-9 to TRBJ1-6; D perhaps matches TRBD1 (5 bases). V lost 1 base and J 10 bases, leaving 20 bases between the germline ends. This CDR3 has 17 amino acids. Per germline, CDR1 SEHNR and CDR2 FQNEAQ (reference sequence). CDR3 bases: TGTGCCAGCAGCTTAGTATTTACGGAGGGGTTGAGATCACCCCTCCACTTT. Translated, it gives CASSLVFTEGLRSPLHF.

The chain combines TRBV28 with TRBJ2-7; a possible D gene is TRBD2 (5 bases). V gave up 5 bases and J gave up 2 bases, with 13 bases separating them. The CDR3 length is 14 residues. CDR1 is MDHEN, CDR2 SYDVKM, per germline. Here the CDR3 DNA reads TGTGCCAGCAGTACGGGAAGTTACCCCTACGAGCAGTACTTC. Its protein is CASSTGSYPYEQYF.

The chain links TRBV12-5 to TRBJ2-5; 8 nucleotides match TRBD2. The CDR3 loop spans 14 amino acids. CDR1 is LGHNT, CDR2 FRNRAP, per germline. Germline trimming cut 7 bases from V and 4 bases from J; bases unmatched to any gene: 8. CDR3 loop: CASARREGGETQYF. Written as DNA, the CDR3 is TGTGCTAGTGCCAGACGGGAGGGGGGAGAGACCCAGTACTTC. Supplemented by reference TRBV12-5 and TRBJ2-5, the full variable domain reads DARVTQTPRHKVTEMGQEVTMRCQPILGHNTVFWYRQTMMQGLELLAYFRNRAPLDDSGMPKDRFSAEMPDATLATLKIQPSEPRDSAVYFCASARREGGETQYFGPGTRLLVL.

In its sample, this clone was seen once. CDR3 region: CASSQSIMNRARTDTQYF. The CDR3 coding sequence is TGTGCCAGCAGCCAATCGATCATGAACAGGGCGCGGACAGATACGCAGTATTTT. This chain joins TRBV14 and TRBJ2-3; tentative D call: TRBD1 (6 bases). In germline, CDR1 is SGHDN, CDR2 FVKESK. This CDR3 contains 18 residues. V was shortened by 2 bases and J by 3 bases, with 21 bases between the two germline ends. Using reference TRBV14 and TRBJ2-3 for the parts outside the CDR3, the full variable domain is EAGVTQFPSHSVIEKGQTVTLRCDPISGHDNLYWYRRVMGKEIKFLLHFVKESKQDESGMPNNRFLAERTGGTYSTLKVQPAELEDSGVYFCASSQSIMNRARTDTQYFGPGTRLTVL.

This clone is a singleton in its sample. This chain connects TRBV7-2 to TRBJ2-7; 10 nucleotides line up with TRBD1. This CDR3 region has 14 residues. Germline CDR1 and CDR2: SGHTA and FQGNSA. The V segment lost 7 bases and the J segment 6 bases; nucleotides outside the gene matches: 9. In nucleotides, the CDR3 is TGTGCCAGCAAAAGGGACAGGGGAGGGTTCGAGCAGTACTTC. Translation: CASKRDRGGFEQYF.

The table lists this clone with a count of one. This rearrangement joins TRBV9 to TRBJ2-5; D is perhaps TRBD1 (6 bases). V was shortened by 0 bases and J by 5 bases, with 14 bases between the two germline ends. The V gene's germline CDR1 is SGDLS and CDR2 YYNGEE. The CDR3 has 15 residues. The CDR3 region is CASSVETGLGETQYF. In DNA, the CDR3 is TGTGCCAGCAGCGTAGAAACAGGGCTGGGGGAGACCCAGTACTTC.

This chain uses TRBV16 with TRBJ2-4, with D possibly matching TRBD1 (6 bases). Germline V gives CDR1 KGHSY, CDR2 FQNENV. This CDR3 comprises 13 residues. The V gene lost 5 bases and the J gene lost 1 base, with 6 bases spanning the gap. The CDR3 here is CASSTGAKNIQYF. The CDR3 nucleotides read TGTGCCAGCAGCACAGGGGCCAAAAACATTCAGTACTTC.

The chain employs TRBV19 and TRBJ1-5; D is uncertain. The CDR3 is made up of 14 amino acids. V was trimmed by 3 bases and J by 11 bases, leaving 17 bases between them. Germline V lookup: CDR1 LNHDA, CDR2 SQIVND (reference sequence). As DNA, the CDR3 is TGTGCCAGTAGTATCGGTCAGGCTCCTGAGTCCCAGCATTTT. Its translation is CASSIGQAPESQHF.